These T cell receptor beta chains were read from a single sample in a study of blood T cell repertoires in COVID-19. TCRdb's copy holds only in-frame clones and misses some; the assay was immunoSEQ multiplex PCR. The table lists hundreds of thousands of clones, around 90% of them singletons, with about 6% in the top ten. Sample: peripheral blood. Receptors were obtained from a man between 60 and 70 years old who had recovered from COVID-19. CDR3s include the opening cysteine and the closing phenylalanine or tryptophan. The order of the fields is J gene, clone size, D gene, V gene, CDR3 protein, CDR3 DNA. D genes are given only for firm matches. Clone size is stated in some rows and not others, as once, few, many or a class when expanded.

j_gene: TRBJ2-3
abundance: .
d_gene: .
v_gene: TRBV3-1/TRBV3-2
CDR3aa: CASSLNVRPQEHTDTQYF
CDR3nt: TGTGCCAGCAGCCTAAACGTGCGCCCACAGGAACACACAGATACGCAGTATTTT

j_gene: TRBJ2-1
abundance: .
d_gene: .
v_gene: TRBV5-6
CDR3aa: CASSLIGGLSYNEQFF
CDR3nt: TGTGCCAGCAGCTTGATTGGCGGGCTCTCCTACAATGAGCAGTTCTTC

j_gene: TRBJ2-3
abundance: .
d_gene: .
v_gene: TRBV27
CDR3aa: CASSSPFVATSTDTQYF
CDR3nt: TGTGCCAGCAGTTCCCCTTTTGTAGCAACTAGCACAGATACGCAGTATTTT

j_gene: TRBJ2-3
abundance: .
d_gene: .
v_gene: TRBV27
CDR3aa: CASSLNQATDTQYF
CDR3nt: TGTGCCAGCAGTTTAAATCAGGCCACAGATACGCAGTATTTT

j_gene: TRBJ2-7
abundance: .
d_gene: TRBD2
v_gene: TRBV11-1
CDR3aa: CASSLGSSGGYEQYF
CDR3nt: TGTGCCAGCAGCTTAGGATCTAGCGGGGGCTACGAGCAGTACTTC

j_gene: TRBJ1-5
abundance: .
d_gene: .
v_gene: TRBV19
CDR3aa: CASSTGRTPGDAQHF
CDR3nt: TGTGCCAGTAGTACAGGACGTACCCCAGGGGACGCCCAGCATTTT

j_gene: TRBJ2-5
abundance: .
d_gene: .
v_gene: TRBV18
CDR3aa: CASSTGTQETQYF
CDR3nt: TGTGCCAGCTCAACAGGGACCCAAGAGACCCAGTACTTC

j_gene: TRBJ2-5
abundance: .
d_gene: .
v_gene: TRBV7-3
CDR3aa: CASSLSGIETQYF
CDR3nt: TGTGCCAGCAGCTTATCCGGGATTGAGACCCAGTACTTC

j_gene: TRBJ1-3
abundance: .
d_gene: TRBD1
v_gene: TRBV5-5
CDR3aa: CASSLLGTDSGNTIYF
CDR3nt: TGTGCCAGCAGCTTACTGGGGACAGACTCTGGAAACACCATATATTTT

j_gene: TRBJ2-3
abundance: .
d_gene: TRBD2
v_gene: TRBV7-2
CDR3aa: CASSLAGLAADTQYF
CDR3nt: TGTGCCAGCAGCTTAGCGGGACTAGCAGCTGATACGCAGTATTTT

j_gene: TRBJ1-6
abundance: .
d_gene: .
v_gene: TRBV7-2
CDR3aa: CASSLVNSPLHF
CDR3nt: TGTGCCAGCAGCTTAGTAAATTCACCCCTCCACTTT

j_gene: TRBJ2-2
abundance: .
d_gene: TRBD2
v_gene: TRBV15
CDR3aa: CATKGLALSGELFF
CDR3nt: TGTGCCACCAAGGGACTAGCACTTTCCGGGGAGCTGTTTTTT

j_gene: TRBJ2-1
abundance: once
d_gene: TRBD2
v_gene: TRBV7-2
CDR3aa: CASELAGSNEQFF
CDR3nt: TGTGCCAGTGAGCTAGCGGGAAGCAATGAGCAGTTCTTC

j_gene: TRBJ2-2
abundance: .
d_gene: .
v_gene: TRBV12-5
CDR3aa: CASGLGRLPPGLGGELFF
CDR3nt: TGTGCTAGTGGTTTGGGCCGACTCCCGCCCGGCCTCGGAGGGGAGCTGTTTTTT

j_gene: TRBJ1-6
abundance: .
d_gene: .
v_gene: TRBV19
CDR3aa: CASSTLQGSSYNSPLHF
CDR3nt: TGTGCCAGTAGTACTCTTCAGGGAAGCTCCTATAATTCACCCCTCCACTTT

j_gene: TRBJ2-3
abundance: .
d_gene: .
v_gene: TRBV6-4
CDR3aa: CASSEERSDTQYF
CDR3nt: TGTGCCAGCAGTGAAGAGAGATCGGATACGCAGTATTTT

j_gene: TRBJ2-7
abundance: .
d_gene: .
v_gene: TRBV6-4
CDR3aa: CASSPEGDSYEQYF
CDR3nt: TGTGCCAGCAGTCCCGAAGGGGACTCCTACGAGCAGTACTTC

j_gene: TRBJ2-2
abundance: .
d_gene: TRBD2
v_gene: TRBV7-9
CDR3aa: CASSHSGLADTGELFF
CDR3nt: TGTGCCAGCAGCCATTCGGGACTAGCGGACACCGGGGAGCTGTTTTTT

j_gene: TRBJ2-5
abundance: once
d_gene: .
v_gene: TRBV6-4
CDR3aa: CASSRDYQETQYF
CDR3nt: TGTGCCAGCAGTCGGGACTACCAAGAGACCCAGTACTTC

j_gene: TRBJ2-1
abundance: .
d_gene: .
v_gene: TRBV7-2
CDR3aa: CASSQVPGSYNEQFF
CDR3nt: TGTGCCTCGAGCCAAGTGCCGGGCTCCTACAATGAGCAGTTCTTC

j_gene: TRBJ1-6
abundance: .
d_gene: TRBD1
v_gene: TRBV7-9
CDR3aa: CASSGGDRWSPLHF
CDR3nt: TGTGCCAGCAGCGGGGGGGACAGGTGGTCACCCCTCCACTTT

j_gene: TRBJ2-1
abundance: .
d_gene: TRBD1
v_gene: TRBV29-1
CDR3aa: CSVRLEGGGFF
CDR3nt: TGCAGCGTTCGCCTAGAAGGGGGCGGGTTCTTC

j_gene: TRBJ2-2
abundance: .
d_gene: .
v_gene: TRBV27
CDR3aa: CASRVHRTSYPGELFF
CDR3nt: TGTGCCAGCAGAGTGCACCGCACTAGTTACCCCGGGGAGCTGTTTTTT

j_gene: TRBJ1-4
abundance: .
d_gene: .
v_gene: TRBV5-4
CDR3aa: CASSSGLNEKLFF
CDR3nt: TGTGCCAGCAGCTCCGGTCTTAATGAAAAACTGTTTTTT